The sequence of this T cell receptor (beta chain) was determined in a study of T cells in localized non-small cell lung cancer. This table comes from immunoSEQ multiplex PCR, and its TCRdb copy is limited to in-frame clones, with some not included. The sample includes under 30,000 clones, 75% to 95% seen only once; the top ten take about 7.1%. The CDR3 loop spans 13 amino acids. V was cut by 6 bases and J by 5 bases, with 13 bases left in between. The germline V gene encodes CDR1 MNHNY and CDR2 SVGAGI (reference sequence). This TCR was recovered from a woman aged 40-70 years with stage I lung adenocarcinoma. The chain links TRBV6-6 to TRBJ1-1, with no clear D. The input for sequencing was peripheral blood, taken before any cancer treatment. CDR3 bases: TGTGCCAGCAGCCGGGTCACGCGGACTGAAGCTTTCTTT. It yields the protein CASSRVTRTEAFF.